The clone carrying this T cell receptor (beta chain) occurred once. Its specificity is not known. Germline assignment: CDR1 MNHEY and CDR2 SMNVEV (reference sequence). Trimming removed 2 bases at V and 2 bases at J, with 6 bases between. The length of the CDR3 is 13 residues. The sample belongs to a study of shared clonotypes between healthy human individuals. About the research overall: The study used three CD4 naive, three CD4 memory, two CD8 naive and one CD8 memory plate per donor. Study results and limitations: Several donors shared around 5.2% of their naive CD4 clonotypes. Generation probabilities of non-shared clonotypes were lower (relative to those shared by all four donors).

Positively selected for CCR7, the CD45RO-negative cells used as naive CD8 cells excluded terminally differentiated effector memory CD45RA+ cells. Using immunoSEQ multiplex PCR, the repertoire was profiled, and TCRdb retains in-frame clones only, with some absent. The sample has 800,000 or so clones; around 96% are singletons. The chain employs TRBV27 and TRBJ2-5, with D possibly TRBD1 on 6 matching bases. This TCR was sampled from a man aged 25 to 40 in good health. The sample comprised naive CD8+ T cells sorted from blood. In DNA form, the CDR3 reads TGTGCCAGCAGTTTAAGGGGGCAAGAGACCCAGTACTTC. This gives the protein CASSLRGQETQYF.